The present TCR beta chain was sequenced within a study of T cell responses to AZD1222 COVID-19 vaccine. Germline CDR1 reads SGHVS; CDR2 reads FNYEAQ. J was trimmed by 3 bases and V by 4 bases; bases with no gene match: 5. This CDR3 spans 15 amino acids. Sequenced by immunoSEQ multiplex PCR; TCRdb stores in-frame clones only, minus some. The sample shows 130,000 or so clones, over 90% of them seen only once. The V and J genes are TRBV7-6 and TRBJ2-1; 8 bases agree with TRBD2. This sequence originates from an adult in good health. The specimen was peripheral blood, collected on day 0 of AZD1222 vaccination. CDR3 region: CASSSGGSYYNEQFF. CDR3 in DNA: TGTGCCAGCAGCTCGGGGGGGTCCTACTACAATGAGCAGTTCTTC.